This is a list of T cell receptor beta chains from one sample in a study of human T cells and chemical hapten exposure. In TCRdb, the RACE reads were re-called with MiXCR into one record per CDR3 protein. The repertoire holds over 75,000 distinct CDR3 sequences, with about 6.8% as singletons. Specimen: whole blood, collected in connection with sensitization to the hapten diphenylcyclopropenone (DPC). These receptors all stem from a woman in her twenties or thirties with alopecia areata. Some clones in this sample may be carry-over from other donors' samples. Each CDR3 is given without its conserved first and last residue.

V	J	CDR3
TRBV3-1	TRBJ1-2	ASTPEGRFTPQIYGYT
TRBV6-1	TRBJ1-5	ASSVRDRGGQPQH
TRBV20-1	TRBJ2-3	SASPLAGGPSRVTDTQY
TRBV2	TRBJ2-1	ASSLRQQGSYEQF
TRBV14	TRBJ2-3	ASSQWKADTQY
TRBV5-5	TRBJ1-2	ASSHPLKTGPYGYT
TRBV6-6	TRBJ1-2	ASSYSMAGGNYGYT
TRBV5-1	TRBJ1-2	ASSPSEANYGYT
TRBV3-1	TRBJ2-5	ASSQGAGAQETQY
TRBV2	TRBJ2-1	ASSEAQVNEQF
TRBV12-3/TRBV12-4	TRBJ1-4	ASQTASNEKLF
TRBV29-1	TRBJ2-5	SGDSGLPETQY
TRBV20-1	TRBJ1-5	SATQGMSNQPQH
TRBV20-1	TRBJ2-1	SALLPLSNEQF
TRBV20-1	TRBJ2-6	SARGRIRAGANVLT
TRBV11-3	TRBJ2-1	ASSLSQGRLNEQF
TRBV5-4	TRBJ1-5	ASSPGLGINQPQH
TRBV9	TRBJ1-2	ASSVLSQTGGSGGYT
TRBV12-3/TRBV12-4	TRBJ2-3	ASTRREDTQY
TRBV12-3/TRBV12-4	TRBJ2-1	ASSPSLGEQF
TRBV20-1	TRBJ2-2	SARANTGELF
TRBV15	TRBJ1-5	ATSRDVFETGFFAGSNQPQH